This T cell receptor beta chain stems from a study of blood T cell repertoires in COVID-19. Looking at the study overall: Acute and convalescent COVID-19 specimens originated in the United States, Italy and Spain. T cells, B-cell-depleted T cells, or PBMCs provided the cDNA or gDNA that served as material.

TCRdb's table, derived via immunoSEQ multiplex PCR, lists solely in-frame clones and lacks some. The sample shows fewer than 300,000 clones, 80% to 95% of them seen only once. CDR1 is MNHEY, CDR2 SVGEGT, per germline. The V end lost 3 bases, the J end lost 6 bases, and 15 bases lay between the germline ends. This CDR3 has 14 residues. The material sequenced was peripheral blood. The TCR was taken from a person aged 18 to 35 with COVID-19, enrolled during active disease. This sequence joins TRBV6-2 or TRBV6-3 and TRBJ2-7; TRBD2 might be the D (6 bases). In DNA, the CDR3 is TGTGCCAGCAGTTATGGTGGGGGAGGACGCGAGCAGTACTTC. It is translated as CASSYGGGGREQYF.